This is a list of T cell receptor beta chains from one sample in a study of human T cells and chemical hapten exposure. TCRdb re-called the RACE reads through MiXCR, storing one row per CDR3 protein. Among just under 350,000 distinct CDR3 sequences listed, 5.5% to 8% were seen once. Sequenced here: whole blood, sampled in connection with sensitization to the hapten diphenylcyclopropenone (DPC). Receptor source: a woman in her late teens or twenties with alopecia areata. Some clones in this sample may be carry-over from other donors' samples. CDR3s include the opening cysteine and the closing phenylalanine or tryptophan. Each record gives: CDR3 DNA, CDR3 protein, D gene, J gene, clone size, V gene. The D gene is left open where the match is weak. Expanded clones get a size class; other rows say once, few or many, or leave the size out.

TGTGCCAGCAGCTTATGGAGTACTGGAAACACCATATATTTT | CASSLWSTGNTIYF | NA | TRBJ1-3 | few | TRBV7-2
TGTGCCAGCAGCGAACAGAATTCACCCCTCCACTTT | CASSEQNSPLHF | NA | TRBJ1-6 | NA | TRBV12-3/TRBV12-4
TGCGCCAGCAGCTTGGTTTACAGCGGGGGGGCCGATGAGCAGTTCTTC | CASSLVYSGGADEQFF | TRBD2 | TRBJ2-1 | NA | TRBV5-1
TGCGCCAGCAGCCAGAAGAGCGGGGGGCCCTACGAGCAGTACTTC | CASSQKSGGPYEQYF | TRBD2 | TRBJ2-7 | NA | TRBV4-3
TGTGCCAGCAGCTTGGATTCACCCCTCCACTTT | CASSLDSPLHF | NA | TRBJ1-6 | many | TRBV7-2
TGTGCCAGCAGTTATGGGGGGCGTCTGGATCCCCTCCACTTT | CASSYGGRLDPLHF | NA | TRBJ1-6 | NA | TRBV6-5
TGCGCCAGCAGCTTTAATGGAATTGAAGCTTTCTTT | CASSFNGIEAFF | NA | TRBJ1-1 | NA | TRBV5-1
TGTGCCAGCAGCGGGGACAGGGGTAGCTCCTATAATTCACCCCTCCACTTT | CASSGDRGSSYNSPLHF | TRBD1 | TRBJ1-6 | many | TRBV5-6
TGCGCCGGGGGGCGAAGGGATCAGGGAGAGATAGGCAATCAGCCCCAGCATTTT | CAGGRRDQGEIGNQPQHF | NA | TRBJ1-5 | few | TRBV4-3
TGTGCCAGCAGCTTGCAATGGAACACCGGGGAGCTGTTTTTT | CASSLQWNTGELFF | NA | TRBJ2-2 | many | TRBV7-9
TGTGCCAGCAGTTCGTCCGACAGGGGGAGGCCAGATACGCAGTATTTT | CASSSSDRGRPDTQYF | TRBD1 | TRBJ2-3 | few | TRBV12-3/TRBV12-4
TGTGCCAGCAGCCCTGGACAGGGATTGATAAGCAATCAGCCCCAGCATTTT | CASSPGQGLISNQPQHF | TRBD1 | TRBJ1-5 | NA | TRBV5-6
TGTGCCAGCAGCAAAGGACCGCTAATTGACACTGAAGCTTTCTTT | CASSKGPLIDTEAFF | NA | TRBJ1-1 | NA | TRBV7-9
TGCAGTGCTAGACACACCGGGACAGGGGGAATCGGCTACACCTTC | CSARHTGTGGIGYTF | TRBD1 | TRBJ1-2 | few | TRBV20-1
TGTGCCAGCAGCGTAGTTGGGGTTACAGATACGCAGTATTTT | CASSVVGVTDTQYF | NA | TRBJ2-3 | many | TRBV9
TGTGCCAGCAGCGTAGAAGGGGGCTCGGGTTATGGCTACACCTTC | CASSVEGGSGYGYTF | TRBD1 | TRBJ1-2 | NA | TRBV9